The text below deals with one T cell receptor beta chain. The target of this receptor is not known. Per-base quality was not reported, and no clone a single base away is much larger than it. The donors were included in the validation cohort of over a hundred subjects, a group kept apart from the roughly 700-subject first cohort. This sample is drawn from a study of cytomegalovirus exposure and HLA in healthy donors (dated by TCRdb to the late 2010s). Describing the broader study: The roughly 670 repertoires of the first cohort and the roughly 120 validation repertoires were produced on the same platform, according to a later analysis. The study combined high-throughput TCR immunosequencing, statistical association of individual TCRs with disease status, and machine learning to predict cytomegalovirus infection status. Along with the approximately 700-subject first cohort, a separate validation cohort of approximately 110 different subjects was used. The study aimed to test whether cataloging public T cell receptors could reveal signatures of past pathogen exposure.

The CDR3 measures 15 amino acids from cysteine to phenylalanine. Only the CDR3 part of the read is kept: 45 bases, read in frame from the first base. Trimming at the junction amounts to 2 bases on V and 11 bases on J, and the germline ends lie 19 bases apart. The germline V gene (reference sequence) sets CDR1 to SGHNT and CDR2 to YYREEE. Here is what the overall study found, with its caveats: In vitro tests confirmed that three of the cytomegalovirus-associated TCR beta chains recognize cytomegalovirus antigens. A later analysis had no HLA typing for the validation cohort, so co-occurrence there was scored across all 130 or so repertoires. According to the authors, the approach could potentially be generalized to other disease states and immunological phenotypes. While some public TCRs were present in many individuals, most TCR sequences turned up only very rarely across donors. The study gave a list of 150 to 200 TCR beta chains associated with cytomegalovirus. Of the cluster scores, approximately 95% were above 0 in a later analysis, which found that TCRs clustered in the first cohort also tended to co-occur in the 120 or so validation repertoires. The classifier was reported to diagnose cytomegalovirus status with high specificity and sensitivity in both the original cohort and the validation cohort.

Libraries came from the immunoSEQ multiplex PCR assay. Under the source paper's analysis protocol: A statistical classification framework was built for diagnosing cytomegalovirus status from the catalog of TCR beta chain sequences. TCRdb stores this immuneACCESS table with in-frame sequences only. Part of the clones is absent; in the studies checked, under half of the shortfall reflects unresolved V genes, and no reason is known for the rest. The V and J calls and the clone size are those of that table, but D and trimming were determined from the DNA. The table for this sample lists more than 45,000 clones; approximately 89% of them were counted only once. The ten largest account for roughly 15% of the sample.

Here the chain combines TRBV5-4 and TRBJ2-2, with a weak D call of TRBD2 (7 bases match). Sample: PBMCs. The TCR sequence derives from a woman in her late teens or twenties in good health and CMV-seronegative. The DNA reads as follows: TGTGCCAGCAGCTTAAACATGGGCGGGGGCCGAGAGCTGTTTTTT. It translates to CASSLNMGGGRELFF. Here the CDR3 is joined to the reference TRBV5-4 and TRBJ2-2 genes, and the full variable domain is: ETGVTQSPTHLIKTRGQQVTLRCSSQSGHNTVSWYQQALGQGPQFIFQYYREEENGRGNFPPRFSGLQFPNYSSELNVNALELDDSALYLCASSLNMGGGRELFFGEGSRLTVL.